Given below is one T cell receptor beta chain in context. The sample originates from a study of blood T cell repertoires in COVID-19. Study details: The origin of the acute and convalescent COVID-19 samples was the United States, Italy and Spain.

Contact with a PCR-confirmed or clinician-diagnosed COVID-19 case occurred within 2 weeks of entry. CDR1 and CDR2 (germline): GTSNPN, SVGIG (reference sequence). V was pared by 8 bases and J by 4 bases, with 12 bases between. The CDR3 spans 12 residues. Sequenced by immunoSEQ multiplex PCR; TCRdb stores in-frame clones only, minus some. The table lists about 190,000 clones, about four fifths of them singletons. The sequenced sample consisted of PBMCs or T cells enriched from blood (not recorded which). This TCR was sampled from a woman in her 30s who had been exposed to COVID-19. The rearrangement links TRBV30 to TRBJ2-1; maybe TRBD2 (5 bases). For the CDR3, the DNA is TGTGCCCTTGGGGAGACTTACAATGAGCAGTTCTTC. The encoded protein is CALGETYNEQFF.